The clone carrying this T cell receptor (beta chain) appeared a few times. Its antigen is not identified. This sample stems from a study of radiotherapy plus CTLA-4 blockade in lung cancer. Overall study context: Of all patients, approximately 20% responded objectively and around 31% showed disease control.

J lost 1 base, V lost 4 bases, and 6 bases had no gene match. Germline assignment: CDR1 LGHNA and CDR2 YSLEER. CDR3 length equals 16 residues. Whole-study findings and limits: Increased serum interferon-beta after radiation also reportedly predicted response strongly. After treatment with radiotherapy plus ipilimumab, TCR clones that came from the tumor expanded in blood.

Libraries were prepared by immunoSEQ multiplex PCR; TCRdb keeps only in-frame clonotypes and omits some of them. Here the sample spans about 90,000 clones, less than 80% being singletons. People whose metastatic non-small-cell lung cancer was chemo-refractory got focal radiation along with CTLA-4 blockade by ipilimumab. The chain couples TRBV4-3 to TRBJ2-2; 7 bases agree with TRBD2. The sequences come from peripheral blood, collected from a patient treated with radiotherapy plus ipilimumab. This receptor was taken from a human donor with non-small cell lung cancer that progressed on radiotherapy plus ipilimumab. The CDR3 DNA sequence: TGCGCCAGCAGCCCCGGGGAGGGGCGGAACACCGGGGAGCTGTTTTTT. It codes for CASSPGEGRNTGELFF.